The sample holds a few counts of the clone carrying this T cell receptor (beta chain). The data are from a study of blood T cell repertoires in COVID-19. Background on the study: Resolution of symptoms, clearance, or two negative PCRs was present in recovered Cohort 3 donors. PBMCs, B-cell-depleted T cells, or T cells were the source of the cDNA or gDNA that made up the material.

V lost 1 base, J lost 8 bases, and 9 bases stayed unmatched. From germline, CDR1 is MGHRA and CDR2 YSYEKL. This CDR3 has 15 amino acids. Categorization into cohorts depended on clinical history that participants reported. The table came from immunoSEQ multiplex PCR; TCRdb's copy has only in-frame clones and leaves some out. The sample yields 120,000 to 150,000 clones, over 75% seen once. The clonotype originates from a man aged 45-60 years in a cohort exposed to, infected with or recovered from COVID-19 (not recorded which). The J gene is TRBJ1-2, the V gene TRBV4-1; 8 bases align to TRBD1. The sample comprised PBMCs or T cells enriched from blood (not recorded which). The CDR3 reads CASSQGDRTPRGYTF. The CDR3 nucleotides are TGCGCCAGCAGCCAAGGGGACAGGACCCCGCGGGGCTACACCTTC.